One and the same sample provided the 28 T cell receptor beta chains below, sequenced in a study of T cell clonality in common variable immunodeficiency. General study points: In common variable immunodeficiency, TCR beta chains reportedly carried fewer deletions and N-nucleotide insertions.

The antigens of these receptors remain unknown. Repertoires were generated with immunoSEQ multiplex PCR, while TCRdb's copy carries only in-frame clones and drops some. This record lists more than 20,000 clones, none seen once only, and the top ten clones contain 20% to 25%. Source material: peripheral blood mononuclear cells. Receptors originate from a human donor with common variable immunodeficiency.

This clone was seen at least ten times. The missing CDR3 end, 3 residues past where the read stops, is filled in from the germline J gene. The V call is TRBV2, the J call TRBJ2-3; 7 bases line up with TRBD2. The CDR3 covers 14 residues. With 8 bases clipped from V and 4 bases from J, the junction kept 9 bases outside the gene matches. Germline-derived CDR1 and CDR2 are SNHLY and FYNNEI. The CDR3 DNA, read in part, is TGTGCCAGCGGGGGGGAATTGGGAGCAGATACG. Translation: CASGGELGADT. The complete CDR3 protein is CASGGELGADTQYF.

In regard to this clone: With the read ending 3 residues before the CDR3 end, the germline J gene is used to fill in that end. This sequence joins TRBV19 and TRBJ2-5; 10 bases agree with TRBD2. The CDR3 has 15 residues. CDR1 is LNHDA, CDR2 SQIVND, per germline (reference sequence). With 4 bases clipped from V and 4 bases from J, the junction kept 6 bases outside the gene matches. The sequenced part of the CDR3 DNA is TGTGCCAGTAGTACCTCTAGCGGGGGTTTAGAGACC. Protein product: CASSTSSGGLET. The entire CDR3 reads CASSTSSGGLETQYF.

In this sample, this clone turned up many times. The CDR3 goes on 3 residues after the read ends, and that part is filled in from the germline J gene. This rearrangement joins TRBV2 to TRBJ2-3; possible D gene TRBD2, 6 bases. With 6 bases removed from V and 2 bases from J, the gap between germline ends came to 12 bases. In germline, CDR1 is SNHLY, CDR2 FYNNEI. The CDR3 has 14 residues. The CDR3 is CASRSAGHTDTQYF. Incomplete CDR3 DNA: TGTGCCAGCAGATCAGCGGGTCACACAGATACG.

At least ten counts were recorded for this clone. Read data end 3 residues before the CDR3 end; the end is taken from the germline J gene. This sequence joins TRBV5-1 and TRBJ2-3; a weak D match, TRBD1 (6 bases). The CDR3 covers 15 residues. Trimming stripped 4 bases from V and 0 bases from J, with 12 bases between. Germline V gene sequence: CDR1 SGHRS, CDR2 YFSETQ. The CDR3 loop reads CASSPGQSSTDTQYF. The sequenced CDR3 bases are TGCGCCAGCAGCCCGGGACAAAGTAGCACAGATACG.

Details on this clone: The CDR3 is cut off 3 residues early in the read; its end comes from the germline J gene. The chain combines TRBV7-9 with TRBJ1-2, with D perhaps matching TRBD1 (6 bases). This CDR3 region has 15 residues. V shed 1 base and J shed 5 bases, with 14 bases lying between them. Germline-derived CDR1 and CDR2 are SEHNR and FQNEAQ (reference sequence). Incomplete CDR3 DNA: TGTGCCAGCAGCTTAGGAACAGGGTCCCTGTATGGC. Translation gives CASSLGTGSLYG. The CDR3, in full, reads CASSLGTGSLYGYTF.

This clone was found many times. The sequence runs out 3 residues before the end of the CDR3; the remainder is reconstructed from the germline J gene. The genes are TRBV7-2 and TRBJ2-7, with 7 bases fitting TRBD1. The length of the CDR3 is 12 residues. V was clipped by 3 bases and J by 6 bases; unmatched bases: 2. Germline lookup yields CDR1 SGHTA and CDR2 FQGNSA. Partial CDR3 DNA: TGTGCCAGCAGCTTGTGGGACAGCGAG. It yields the protein CASSLWDSE. The complete CDR3 reads CASSLWDSEQYF. The complete variable domain, with remaining parts taken from reference TRBV7-2 and TRBJ2-7, reads GAGVSQSPSNKVTEKGKDVELRCDPISGHTALYWYRQSLGQGLEFLIYFQGNSAPDKSGLPSDRFSAERTGGSVSTLTIQRTQQEDSAVYLCASSLWDSEQYFGPGTRLTVT.

Remarks on this clone: The read terminates 3 residues before the CDR3 end, so the remaining end is supplied by the germline J gene. The rearrangement uses TRBV2 and TRBJ1-4; D is possibly TRBD1 (5 bases). The germline CDR1 and CDR2 sequences are SNHLY and FYNNEI. Trimming shortened V by 4 bases and J by 1 base, and 7 bases separated the two germline ends. The CDR3 extends over 14 amino acids. The CDR3 here is CASSGGVTNEKLFF. The part of the CDR3 DNA that was read is TGTGCCAGCAGTGGAGGGGTAACTAATGAAAAA.

This clone was detected ten times or more. Read data end 3 residues before the CDR3 end; the end is taken from the germline J gene. This chain links TRBV5-1 with TRBJ1-1; unclear D gene. V was pared by 5 bases and J by 4 bases, with 24 bases between. This CDR3 spans 17 amino acids. Per germline, CDR1 SGHRS and CDR2 YFSETQ. Incomplete CDR3 DNA: TGCGCCAGCAGTCCCCCCGGGGTGGTTGGACTTGGCACTGAA. Its protein is CASSPPGVVGLGTE. The whole CDR3 protein is CASSPPGVVGLGTEAFF.

This clone appeared many times. The read stops 3 residues short of the end of the CDR3; the missing end is completed from the germline J gene. The chain recombines TRBV14 with TRBJ1-4; D might be TRBD1 (6 bases). Trimming shortened V by 2 bases and J by 5 bases, and 15 bases separated the two germline ends. The V gene's germline CDR1 is SGHDN and CDR2 FVKESK. The CDR3 is 16 residues long. The CDR3 loop reads CASSQIRGNYNEKLFF. Incomplete CDR3 DNA: TGTGCCAGCAGCCAAATAAGGGGGAACTACAATGAAAAA.

This clone was counted between two and nine times. The DNA ends 3 residues before the CDR3 does, and the rest of the CDR3 is filled in from the germline J gene. V gene TRBV20-1 combines with J gene TRBJ2-3, with 7 positions matching TRBD2. This CDR3 contains 15 residues. J lost 5 bases, V lost 2 bases, and 10 bases had no gene match. In germline, CDR1 is DFQATT, CDR2 SNEGSKA (reference sequence). The sequenced CDR3 bases are TGCAGTGCTAGAAAGGCGAGCGGGAATAGAGATACG. Protein product: CSARKASGNRDT. The whole CDR3 reads CSARKASGNRDTQYF.

There are a few counts of this clone. The observed sequence ends 3 residues before the CDR3 terminus, with the missing tail filled in from the germline J gene. This chain uses TRBV5-1 with TRBJ2-7; a weak D match, TRBD2 (6 bases). With 6 bases removed from V and 3 bases from J, the gap between germline ends came to 16 bases. CDR3 length equals 14 residues. Per germline, CDR1 SGHRS and CDR2 YFSETQ. CDR3: CASTRGGSGYEQYF. The covered CDR3 bases are TGCGCCAGCACCCGTGGGGGGTCGGGCTACGAG.

This clone was detected many times. From the germline J gene comes the end of the CDR3, since the read stops 3 residues before it. V usage is TRBV2 and J usage is TRBJ2-7; D is ambiguous. CDR1 and CDR2 (germline): SNHLY, FYNNEI. This CDR3 spans 12 amino acids. Deletions cut 5 bases from V and 0 bases from J, with 5 bases between. The CDR3 is CASSLDSYEQYF. CDR3 bases read: TGTGCCAGCAGTTTAGACTCCTACGAG.

This clone was counted at least ten times. The read is 3 residues too short to cover the CDR3 end, so that end is filled in from the germline J gene. The chain employs TRBV3-1 (or the pseudogene TRBV3-2) and TRBJ2-1, with TRBD1 identical over 8 bases. The CDR3 spans 18 residues. The J segment lost 4 bases and the V segment lost 1 base, leaving 12 bases of the junction unmatched. Germline assignment: CDR1 LGHDT and CDR2 YNNKEL (reference sequence). The CDR3 loop reads CASSQAGQGGGAYNEQFF. The covered CDR3 bases are TGTGCCAGCAGCCAAGCCGGACAGGGTGGGGGTGCTTACAATGAG.

This clone was detected many times. The sequence runs out 3 residues before the end of the CDR3; the remainder is reconstructed from the germline J gene. This chain joins TRBV5-1 and TRBJ2-3, with 12 bases matching TRBD1. Germline-derived CDR1 and CDR2 are SGHRS and YFSETQ. This CDR3 is built from 17 residues. V dropped 0 bases and J dropped 3; count of bases not matched to a gene: 5. CDR3 DNA, as far as it was read: TGCGCCAGCAGCTTGGCCGGGACAGGGGGCAGTACAGATACG. Its protein product is CASSLAGTGGSTDT. The full CDR3 reads CASSLAGTGGSTDTQYF.

As concerns this clone: With the read ending 3 residues before the CDR3 end, the germline J gene is used to fill in that end. The genes are TRBV5-5 and TRBJ2-7; TRBD1 matches 10 bases. V gave up 4 bases and J gave up 5 bases; unmatched junction bases: 9. Per germline, CDR1 SGHKS and CDR2 YYEKEE (reference sequence). This CDR3 region has 15 residues. The part of the CDR3 DNA that was read is TGTGCCAGCAGCCTGAACCGGGACAGGGGCCACGAG. It is translated as CASSLNRDRGHE. The full CDR3 reads CASSLNRDRGHEQYF.

This clone was seen more than once but under ten times. The read comes to an end 3 residues before the CDR3 does, leaving the germline J gene to fill in the end. The chain uses TRBV5-1 and TRBJ2-1; possibly TRBD1 for D (6 bases). Trimming removed 0 bases at V and 7 bases at J, with 14 bases between. Germline CDR1 reads SGHRS; CDR2 reads YFSETQ. The CDR3 runs 15 residues. The CDR3 reads CASSLAGQAWNEQFF. Incomplete CDR3 DNA: TGCGCCAGCAGCTTGGCGGGACAAGCTTGGAATGAG.

This clone was found many times. The read stops 3 residues short of the end of the CDR3; the missing end is completed from the germline J gene. This chain connects TRBV6-1 to TRBJ2-5; 7 nucleotides align to TRBD1. Trimming removed 3 bases from V and 5 bases from J; junction bases left unmatched: 6. The CDR3 loop spans 14 amino acids. Per the germline V gene, CDR1 is MNHNS and CDR2 is SASEGT. CDR3 residues: CASSEKTGRETQYF. The sequenced CDR3 bases are TGTGCCAGCAGTGAGAAGACAGGGCGGGAGACC.

This clone was observed many times. The CDR3 end falls 3 residues outside the read, so it is completed with the germline J gene. The chain links TRBV5-5 to TRBJ1-1; maybe TRBD1 (5 bases). The CDR3 runs 15 residues. In germline, CDR1 is SGHKS, CDR2 YYEKEE (reference sequence). V dropped 2 bases and J dropped 1 base, with 12 bases sitting between them. The CDR3 sequence: CASSFYGHPNTEAFF. The part of the CDR3 DNA that was read is TGTGCCAGCAGCTTTTACGGACACCCGAACACTGAA.

As for this clone: Read data end 3 residues before the CDR3 end; the end is taken from the germline J gene. This chain connects TRBV2 to TRBJ1-2; D possibly corresponds to TRBD1 (6 bases). CDR1 is SNHLY, CDR2 FYNNEI, per germline. The germline V and J ends were trimmed by 4 bases and 0 bases, with 9 bases remaining between them. The CDR3 is made up of 14 amino acids. This CDR3 reads CASSAGVPNYGYTF. The part of the CDR3 DNA that was read is TGTGCCAGCAGTGCAGGGGTCCCTAACTATGGC. Complete variable domain (other parts from reference TRBV2 and TRBJ1-2): EPEVTQTPSHQVTQMGQEVILRCVPISNHLYFYWYRQILGQKVEFLVSFYNNEISEKSEIFDDQFSVERPDGSNFTLKIRSTKLEDSAMYFCASSAGVPNYGYTFGSGTRLTVV.

This clone has at least ten counts. Sequencing ends 3 residues short of the CDR3 end; the germline J gene provides the rest. The chain uses TRBV18 and TRBJ2-5, with D unclear. CDR1 is KGHSH and CDR2 is LQKENI in the germline V gene. V was clipped by 1 base and J by 0 bases, with 6 bases between them. The CDR3 is 14 residues long. The CDR3 DNA, read in part, is TGTGCCAGCTCACCACTCAGTTACCAAGAGACC. As protein: CASSPLSYQET. In full, the CDR3 is CASSPLSYQETQYF.

This clone was recorded at least ten times. The read gets to within 3 residues of the CDR3 end, and the germline J gene fills in the rest. V is TRBV14 and J is TRBJ1-1; no definite D call. The germline CDR1 and CDR2 sequences are SGHDN and FVKESK. The CDR3 is made up of 13 amino acids. Between the trimmed V and J ends, which lost 2 bases and 3 bases, there was a span of 7 bases. Here the CDR3 reads CASSQRSYTEAFF. Incomplete CDR3 DNA: TGTGCCAGCAGCCAACGGTCCTACACTGAA.

This clone was seen repeatedly, ten times or more. The CDR3 end lies 3 residues beyond the end of the read and is filled in from the germline J gene. This rearrangement joins TRBV6-4 to TRBJ2-7; D might be TRBD1 (5 bases). Germline assignment: CDR1 MRHNA and CDR2 SNTAGT. The CDR3 is made up of 14 amino acids. V lost 9 bases to trimming and J lost 2 bases, with 17 bases between them. CDR3 DNA, as far as it was read: TGTGCCAGACCAGACAGTTCCGAGACCTACGAG. Residues: CARPDSSETYE. The complete CDR3 reads CARPDSSETYEQYF.

In the case of this clone: The read ends 3 residues before the CDR3 terminus; that terminus is restored from the germline J gene. The sample contains more than one DNA sequence encoding this CDR3. This chain links TRBV18 with TRBJ1-4, with D unresolved. Germline V gives CDR1 KGHSH, CDR2 LQKENI. CDR3 length equals 14 residues. The V end was cut by 3 bases, the J end by 3 bases, with 8 bases between. Incomplete CDR3 DNA: TGTGCCAGCTCACCCCAGGAGTCTAATGAAAAA. Its protein product is CASSPQESNEK. The full-length CDR3 reads as CASSPQESNEKLFF.

This clone was counted a few times. The sequenced fragment ends 3 residues before the CDR3 boundary, so the rest is inferred from the germline J gene. This chain connects TRBV30 to TRBJ2-2, with 9 bases identical to TRBD1. CDR3 length equals 13 residues. J gave up 6 bases and V 4 bases, and 3 bases lay outside the gene matches. Germline CDR1 reads GTSNPN; CDR2 reads SVGIG (reference sequence). CDR3 loop: CAWNDRGAGELFF. The sequenced part of the CDR3 DNA is TGTGCCTGGAACGACAGGGGGGCCGGGGAG.

This clone was observed a handful of times. The read terminates 3 residues ahead of where the CDR3 ends, so the germline J gene completes it. This chain connects TRBV23-1 to TRBJ2-5, with 7 bases that match TRBD1. TRBV23-1 is an ORF, with its function uncertain. The trim removed 0 bases at V and 4 bases at J, leaving 5 bases unmatched. The CDR3 sequence is 15 residues long. The CDR3 sequence is CASSQSRGPVETQYF. The sequenced part of the CDR3 DNA is TGCGCCAGCAGTCAATCGAGGGGGCCGGTAGAGACC.

Relative to its sample, this clone is medium-sized. The sequenced fragment ends 3 residues before the CDR3 boundary, so the rest is inferred from the germline J gene. The chain couples TRBV18 to TRBJ2-5; 7 bases match TRBD1. Germline CDR1 KGHSH, CDR2 LQKENI. Unmatched junction bases numbered 2, after V lost 2 bases and J lost 2 bases. This CDR3 is 14 amino acids long. CDR3 loop: CASSPSGQQETQYF. The sequenced part of the CDR3 DNA is TGTGCCAGCTCACCATCGGGACAGCAAGAGACC.

In this sample, this clone turned up many times. Partial CDR3 DNA: TGTGCCAGCAGCTCTAACCGGGGGGGTGGTGAA. Protein product: CASSSNRGGGE. The entire CDR3 protein is CASSSNRGGGEAFF. The chain is built from TRBV7-2 and TRBJ1-1, with D perhaps matching TRBD1 (5 bases). The missing CDR3 end, 3 residues past where the read stops, is filled in from the germline J gene. The germline V and J ends were trimmed by 4 bases and 7 bases, with 16 bases remaining between them. Germline V CDR1 and CDR2: SGHTA, FQGNSA. This CDR3 is built from 14 residues.

Remarks on this clone: The CDR3 end lies 3 residues beyond the end of the read and is filled in from the germline J gene. This chain uses TRBV19 with TRBJ2-7; no reliable D call. The length of the CDR3 is 13 residues. The ends were cut back, 6 bases at V and 1 base at J, with 10 bases in the middle. CDR1 and CDR2 from the germline V gene are LNHDA and SQIVND (reference sequence). This CDR3 reads CASRPTASYEQYF. The part of the CDR3 DNA that was read is TGTGCCAGTAGGCCCACTGCGTCCTACGAG.